Presented here are 26 T cell receptor beta chains from one specimen sequenced in a study of T-cell reconstitution after alpha-beta-depleted transplantation in children. During its preparation, the TCRbeta library received unique molecular identifiers. TCRdb fed the PCR reads into MiXCR, producing one record per CDR3 protein. The sample has roughly 790,000 distinct CDR3 sequences; about 15% are singletons. Sequenced material: PBMCs, mostly from graft donor cells, taken 360 days after TCRalphabeta/CD19-depleted stem cell transplant. Receptors originate from a male patient younger than 18 who had a stem cell transplant for acute lymphoblastic leukemia, so the T cells may come from the graft donor.

CDR3 nucleotides: TGCAGCTACGGACAGGAAAGCTACGAGCAGTACTTC. It translates to CSYGQESYEQYF. The chain joins TRBV29-1 to TRBJ2-7, with TRBD1 matching 7 bases. CDR3 length: 12 residues. CDR1 SQVTM and CDR2 ANQGSEA come from the germline V gene. With V trimmed by 8 bases and J by 3 bases, 7 bases remained unmatched.

The chain is built from TRBV29-1 and TRBJ2-5; a possible D gene is TRBD2 (6 bases). Germline CDR1 and CDR2: SQVTM and ANQGSEA. V gave up 0 bases and J gave up 7 bases, with 27 bases separating them. The CDR3 length is 18 residues. The CDR3 DNA reads as TGCAGCGTTGAAGAATGGGTCGAGGAGGGGCGAGGAAGAGGGACCCAGTACTTC. Translating gives CSVEEWVEEGRGRGTQYF.

This clonotype turned up a few times. The chain couples TRBV5-1 to TRBJ2-5; 11 bases are a match to TRBD2. The CDR3 totals 14 residues. Germline CDR1 reads SGHRS; CDR2 reads YFSETQ. J gave up 6 bases and V 1 base, and 2 bases lay outside the gene matches. CDR3 coding DNA: TGCGCCAGCAGCTTGACTAGCGGGAGTCAGACCCAGTACTTC. It encodes CASSLTSGSQTQYF.

The chain carries TRBV5-1 and TRBJ2-5; 7 nucleotides align to TRBD2. V shed 0 bases, J shed 5 bases, and the junction held 10 bases outside the gene matches. Per germline, CDR1 SGHRS and CDR2 YFSETQ. The CDR3 has 16 amino acids. This CDR3 is CASSLGIGQAGETQYF. The DNA for the CDR3 is TGCGCCAGCAGCTTGGGGATCGGACAAGCGGGGGAGACCCAGTACTTC.

This clonotype has just a few counts. V usage is TRBV12-3 or TRBV12-4 and J usage is TRBJ1-5; perhaps TRBD1 as D (5 bases). This CDR3 is 12 amino acids long. Trimming removed 8 bases at V and 6 bases at J, with 11 bases between. The CDR3 spells CASCAGPQPQHF. The DNA of the CDR3 is TGTGCCAGCTGCGCGGGGCCTCAGCCCCAGCATTTT.

J is TRBJ2-2 and V is TRBV5-5; perhaps TRBD2 as D (5 bases). V lost 4 bases and J lost 11, with 15 bases in between. Germline V lookup: CDR1 SGHKS, CDR2 YYEKEE (reference sequence). This CDR3 has 13 amino acids. The CDR3 DNA is TGTGCCAGCAGCCGGGGAGCACTCGGAGAGCTGTTTTTT. Translation: CASSRGALGELFF. Full variable domain (outside the CDR3, taken from reference TRBV5-5 and TRBJ2-2): DAGVTQSPTHLIKTRGQQVTLRCSPISGHKSVSWYQQVLGQGPQFIFQYYEKEERGRGNFPDRFSARQFPNYSSELNVNALLLGDSALYLCASSRGALGELFFGEGSRLTVL.

This clonotype was seen more than once but under ten times. The chain has TRBV5-1 and TRBJ1-5, with a weak D call TRBD1 (5 bases). The CDR3 loop spans 14 amino acids. Germline CDR1 reads SGHRS; CDR2 reads YFSETQ. Between the trimmed V and J ends, which lost 1 base and 5 bases, there was a span of 10 bases. The CDR3 DNA reads TGCGCCAGCAGCTTGTCAGGGAACGATCAGCCCCAGCATTTT. Its protein is CASSLSGNDQPQHF.

CDR3 sequence reads: CASSQGRRLVLGTEAFF. The DNA of the CDR3 is TGTGCCAGCAGCCAGGGAAGACGGCTGGTCCTGGGCACTGAAGCTTTCTTT. The chain couples TRBV3-1 to TRBJ1-1, with D uncertain. Trimming stripped 3 bases from V and 4 bases from J, with 21 bases between. The CDR3 runs to 17 residues. Germline V gives CDR1 LGHDT, CDR2 YNNKEL (reference sequence).

This clonotype turned up a few times. This chain uses TRBV20-1 with TRBJ2-3, with unresolved D. CDR1 is DFQATT and CDR2 is SNEGSKA in the germline V gene (reference sequence). Between the trimmed V and J ends, which lost 1 base and 2 bases, there was a span of 13 bases. This CDR3 is built from 15 residues. Here the CDR3 DNA reads TGCAGTGCTAGAGTTGGTACTCGGATCACAGATACGCAGTATTTT. Amino acids: CSARVGTRITDTQYF.

The chain couples TRBV10-3 to TRBJ2-1; TRBD2 aligns across 9 bases. The CDR3 has 15 amino acids. V was pared by 6 bases and J by 7 bases, with 10 bases of the junction left unmatched. Germline-derived CDR1 and CDR2 are ENHRY and SYGVKD. The CDR3, as DNA: TGTGCCATCAGGGGAACCGGGACTAGCTGGAATGAGCAGTTCTTC. The encoded protein is CAIRGTGTSWNEQFF.

The chain is built from TRBV7-7 and TRBJ2-5, with TRBD1 as a possible D gene (6 bases). The length of the CDR3 is 12 residues. CDR1 is SSHAT and CDR2 is FNYEAQ in the germline V gene (reference sequence). V was pared by 5 bases and J by 7 bases, with 11 bases between. The DNA of the CDR3 is TGTGCCAGCAGCACCAGGGGAGTGACCCAGTACTTC. Its translation is CASSTRGVTQYF.

This clonotype was detected only a few times. This rearrangement joins TRBV7-8 to TRBJ1-1, with 9 bases that match TRBD1. The CDR3 is 15 amino acids. After removal of 5 bases from V and 4 bases from J, the junction contained 8 bases not matched to a gene. CDR1 and CDR2 (germline): SGHVS, FQNEAQ. This CDR3 is CASSTLDRGGTEAFF. In DNA, the CDR3 is TGTGCCAGCAGCACATTAGACAGGGGGGGCACTGAAGCTTTCTTT.

The chain joins TRBV4-1 to TRBJ1-3; D remains unclear. The germline V gene encodes CDR1 MGHRA and CDR2 YSYEKL. The V end was cut by 5 bases, the J end by 0 bases, with 20 bases between. The CDR3 runs 18 residues. CDR3 in DNA: TGCGCCAGCAGCTTGGGTGTACACCCCTATTCCTCTGGAAACACCATATATTTT. Amino acids: CASSLGVHPYSSGNTIYF.

Only a few counts were recorded for this clonotype. The chain's CDR3 is CASSLLGTGGPQPQHF. CDR3 DNA sequence: TGTGCCAGCAGCTTATTGGGTACAGGGGGTCCTCAGCCCCAGCATTTT. The chain uses TRBV7-2 and TRBJ1-5, with 8 bases lining up with TRBD1. The CDR3 is 16 amino acids. Trimming cost V 2 bases and J 6 bases; bases outside gene matches: 9. Looked up from germline, CDR1 is SGHTA and CDR2 is FQGNSA. Full variable domain (missing parts from reference TRBV7-2 and TRBJ1-5): GAGVSQSPSNKVTEKGKDVELRCDPISGHTALYWYRQSLGQGLEFLIYFQGNSAPDKSGLPSDRFSAERTGGSVSTLTIQRTQQEDSAVYLCASSLLGTGGPQPQHFGDGTRLSIL.

The chain joins TRBV27 to TRBJ2-7, with 10 bases fitting TRBD1. In germline, CDR1 is MNHEY, CDR2 SMNVEV (reference sequence). The CDR3 contains 16 residues. After removal of 3 bases from V and 2 bases from J, the junction contained 7 bases not matched to a gene. The CDR3, as DNA: TGTGCCAGCAGTTTGGGTGGGGGACAGGGGCCCTACGAGCAGTACTTC. Its protein is CASSLGGGQGPYEQYF.

The V gene is TRBV29-1, the J gene TRBJ2-1; TRBD2 agrees at 8 bases. The V segment lost 6 bases and the J segment 9 bases; nucleotides outside the gene matches: 10. Per germline, CDR1 SQVTM and CDR2 ANQGSEA. CDR3 length: 13 amino acids. CDR3 nucleotide sequence: TGCAGCGTAAGGGGTGGCGGGAGGATTGAGCAGTTCTTC. Its protein is CSVRGGGRIEQFF.

In its sample, this clonotype was seen a few times. The chain has TRBV10-3 and TRBJ2-3, with 8 bases aligning to TRBD2. Losses at the gene ends were 3 bases for V and 3 bases for J; bases not matched to a gene: 5. This CDR3 contains 15 residues. The V gene's germline CDR1 is ENHRY and CDR2 SYGVKD. In DNA, the CDR3 is TGTGCCATCAGTGATCGGGAGGGCCCTACAGATACGCAGTATTTT. Translating it yields CAISDREGPTDTQYF.

At least ten counts were recorded for this clonotype. This chain uses TRBV11-2 with TRBJ2-5; D call uncertain. Between the trimmed V and J ends, which lost 0 bases and 5 bases, there was a span of 13 bases. CDR3 length equals 15 residues. Germline CDR1 and CDR2: SGHAT and FQNNGV. The CDR3 loop reads CASSLDFTSFETQYF. DNA for the CDR3: TGTGCCAGCAGCTTAGATTTTACCTCGTTCGAGACCCAGTACTTC.

This rearrangement joins TRBV5-1 to TRBJ2-7; the D is unclear. The CDR3 extends over 13 amino acids. V was shortened by 0 bases and J by 2 bases, with 6 bases between the two germline ends. Germline assignment: CDR1 SGHRS and CDR2 YFSETQ. The CDR3 here is CASSLETTYEQYF. CDR3 DNA sequence: TGCGCCAGCAGCTTGGAGACCACCTACGAGCAGTACTTC.

This clonotype showed up many times. The V call is TRBV29-1, the J call TRBJ2-1; 10 bases line up with TRBD2. CDR1 is SQVTM, CDR2 ANQGSEA, per germline. CDR3 size: 18 residues. Trimming at V came to 6 bases and at J to 1 base, leaving 15 bases not matched to a gene. CDR3 protein: CSVRTRGLAGASYNEQFF. CDR3 DNA: TGCAGCGTACGTACAAGGGGGCTAGCGGGAGCGTCCTACAATGAGCAGTTCTTC.

This clonotype appeared a few times. The V gene is TRBV4-1, the J gene TRBJ2-7; perhaps TRBD2 as D (5 bases). CDR3 length: 14 residues. V was shortened by 6 bases and J by 0 bases, with 12 bases between the two germline ends. CDR1 and CDR2 from the germline V gene are MGHRA and YSYEKL. CDR3 region: CASRPIASSYEQYF. The DNA for the CDR3 is TGCGCCAGCAGACCCATAGCGAGCTCCTACGAGCAGTACTTC.

This chain connects TRBV29-1 to TRBJ1-2, with 7 bases that match TRBD1. The germline gives CDR1 SQVTM, CDR2 ANQGSEA. J gave up 3 bases and V 4 bases, and 5 bases lay outside the gene matches. This CDR3 is built from 13 residues. This chain's CDR3 is CSVVGGEDYGYTF. In DNA form, the CDR3 reads TGCAGCGTTGTAGGGGGCGAGGACTATGGCTACACCTTC.

Here the CDR3 DNA reads TGTGCCAGCAGCTTGACTAGGTTTAAGGGGGATGAGCAGTTCTTC. Translation: CASSLTRFKGDEQFF. This chain links TRBV7-9 with TRBJ2-1; D may be TRBD1 or TRBD2 (6 bases each). In germline, CDR1 is SEHNR, CDR2 FQNEAQ (reference sequence). The CDR3 spans 15 residues. V was shortened by 3 bases and J by 8 bases, with 17 bases between the two germline ends. Variable domain in full (rest from reference TRBV7-9 and TRBJ2-1): DTGVSQNPRHKITKRGQNVTFRCDPISEHNRLYWYRQTLGQGPEFLTYFQNEAQLEKSRLLSDRFSAERPKGSFSTLEIQRTEQGDSAMYLCASSLTRFKGDEQFFGPGTRLTVL.

The chain has TRBV3-1 and TRBJ2-7; D is unresolved. V dropped 0 bases and J dropped 4 bases, with 7 bases sitting between them. CDR3 size: 13 residues. The germline gives CDR1 LGHDT, CDR2 YNNKEL (reference sequence). The CDR3 sequence: CASSQDRNYEQYF. The CDR3 DNA reads as TGTGCCAGCAGCCAAGATAGGAATTACGAGCAGTACTTC.

This clonotype was counted between two and nine times. The chain recombines TRBV19 with TRBJ2-6; D perhaps matches TRBD1 (6 bases). Looked up from germline, CDR1 is LNHDA and CDR2 is SQIVND (reference sequence). Trimming took 8 bases from V and 1 from J, leaving 18 bases between them. The length of the CDR3 is 17 residues. This chain's CDR3 is CASHREGGLSGANVLTF. The CDR3, as DNA: TGTGCCAGTCACAGGGAAGGAGGCTTGTCTGGGGCCAACGTCCTGACTTTC.

In this sample, this clonotype turned up many times. The rearrangement links TRBV5-1 to TRBJ2-7, with D perhaps TRBD1 (6 bases). V lost 2 bases, J lost 2 bases, and 11 bases lay in between. Germline assignment: CDR1 SGHRS and CDR2 YFSETQ. The CDR3 is made up of 14 amino acids. The DNA for the CDR3 is TGCGCCAGCAGCTTCGGCAGGGGTACCTACGAGCAGTACTTC. This sequence encodes CASSFGRGTYEQYF.